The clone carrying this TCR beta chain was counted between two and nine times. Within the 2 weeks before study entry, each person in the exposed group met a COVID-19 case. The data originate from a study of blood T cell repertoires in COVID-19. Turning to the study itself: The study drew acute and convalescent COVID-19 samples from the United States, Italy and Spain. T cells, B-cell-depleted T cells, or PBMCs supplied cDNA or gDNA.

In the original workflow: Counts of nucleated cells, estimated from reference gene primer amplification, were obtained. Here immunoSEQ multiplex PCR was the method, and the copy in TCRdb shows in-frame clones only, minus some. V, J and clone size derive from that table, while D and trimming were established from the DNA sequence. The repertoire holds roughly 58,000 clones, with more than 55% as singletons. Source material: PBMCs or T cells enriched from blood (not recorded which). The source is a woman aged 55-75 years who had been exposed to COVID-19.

The CDR3 region has the DNA TGTGCCAGCAGCCTGACAGGGCTCACTGAAGCTTTCTTT. As protein: CASSLTGLTEAFF. The V gene is TRBV7-9, the J gene TRBJ1-1, with 7 bases matching TRBD1. CDR1 and CDR2 (germline): SEHNR, FQNEAQ (reference sequence). V lost 5 bases, J lost 4 bases, and 4 bases stayed unmatched. The CDR3 is 13 residues long. The variable domain in full, with the rest retrieved from reference TRBV7-9 and TRBJ1-1, is DTGVSQNPRHKITKRGQNVTFRCDPISEHNRLYWYRQTLGQGPEFLTYFQNEAQLEKSRLLSDRFSAERPKGSFSTLEIQRTEQGDSAMYLCASSLTGLTEAFFGQGTRLTVV.